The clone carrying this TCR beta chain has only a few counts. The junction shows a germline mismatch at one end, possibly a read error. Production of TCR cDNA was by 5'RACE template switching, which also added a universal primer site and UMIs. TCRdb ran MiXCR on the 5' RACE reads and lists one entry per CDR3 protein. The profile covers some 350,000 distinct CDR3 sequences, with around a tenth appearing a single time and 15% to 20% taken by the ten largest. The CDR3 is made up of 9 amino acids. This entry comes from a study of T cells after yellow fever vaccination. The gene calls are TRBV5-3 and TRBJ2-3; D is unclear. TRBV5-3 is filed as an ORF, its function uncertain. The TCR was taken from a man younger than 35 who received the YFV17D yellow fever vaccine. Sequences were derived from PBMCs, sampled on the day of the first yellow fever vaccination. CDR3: CATWALPLF. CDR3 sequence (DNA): TGTGCCACCTGGGCCCTCCCTCTTTTT.